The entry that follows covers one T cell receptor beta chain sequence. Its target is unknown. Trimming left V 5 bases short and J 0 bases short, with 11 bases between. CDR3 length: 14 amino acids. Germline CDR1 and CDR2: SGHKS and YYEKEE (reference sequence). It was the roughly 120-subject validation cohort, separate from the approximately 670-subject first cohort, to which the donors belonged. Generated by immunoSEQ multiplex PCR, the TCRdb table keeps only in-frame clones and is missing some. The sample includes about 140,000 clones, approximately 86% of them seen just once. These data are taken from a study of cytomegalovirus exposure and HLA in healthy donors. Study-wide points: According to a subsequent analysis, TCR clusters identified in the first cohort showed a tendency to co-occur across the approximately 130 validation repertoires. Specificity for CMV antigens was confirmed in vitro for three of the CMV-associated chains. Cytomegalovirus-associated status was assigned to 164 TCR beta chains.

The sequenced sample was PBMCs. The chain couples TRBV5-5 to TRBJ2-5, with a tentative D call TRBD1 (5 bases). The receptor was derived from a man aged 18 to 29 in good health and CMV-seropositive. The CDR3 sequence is CASSLDRYQETQYF. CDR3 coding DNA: TGTGCCAGCAGTCTAGACAGATACCAAGAGACCCAGTACTTC. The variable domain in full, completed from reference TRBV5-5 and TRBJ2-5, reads DAGVTQSPTHLIKTRGQQVTLRCSPISGHKSVSWYQQVLGQGPQFIFQYYEKEERGRGNFPDRFSARQFPNYSSELNVNALLLGDSALYLCASSLDRYQETQYFGPGTRLLVL.